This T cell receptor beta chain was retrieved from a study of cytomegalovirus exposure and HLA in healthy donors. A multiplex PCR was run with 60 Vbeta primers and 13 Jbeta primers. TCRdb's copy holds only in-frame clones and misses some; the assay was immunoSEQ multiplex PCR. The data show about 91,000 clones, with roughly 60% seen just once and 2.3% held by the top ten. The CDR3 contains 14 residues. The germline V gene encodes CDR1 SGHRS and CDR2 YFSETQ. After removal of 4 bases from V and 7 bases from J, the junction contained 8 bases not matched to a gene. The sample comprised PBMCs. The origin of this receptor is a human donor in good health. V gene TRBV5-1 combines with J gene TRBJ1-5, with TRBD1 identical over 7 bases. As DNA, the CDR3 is TGCGCCAGCAGCCAGACAGGGTCGGAACAGCCCCAGCATTTT. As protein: CASSQTGSEQPQHF.